The rows below give T cell receptor beta chains drawn from one sample of a study of early T cells in non-severe SARS-CoV-2 infection. TCRdb re-analysed the 5' RACE reads in MiXCR, keeping a single row per CDR3 protein. The sample lists tens of thousands of distinct CDR3 sequences, 9.5% to 15% occurring once. The sequenced sample was whole blood. These receptors originate from an adult who was a healthcare worker with PCR-confirmed SARS-CoV-2 infection or an uninfected control (not recorded which). The CDR3 runs from the conserved cysteine through the conserved F or W. D genes are given only for firm matches. The size of a clone is reported for some rows only, either as once, few or many, or as a class for expanded clones.

TRBV7-2	.	TRBJ1-2	many	CASSVPGSVYGYTF	TGTGCCAGCAGTGTCCCCGGGAGTGTCTATGGCTACACCTTC
TRBV10-3	.	TRBJ1-6	few	CAISGETGHSPLHF	TGTGCCATCAGTGGGGAAACAGGGCATTCACCCCTCCACTTT
TRBV6-4	.	TRBJ1-1	many	CASKSGPEGTEAFF	TGTGCCAGCAAGAGCGGGCCGGAGGGCACTGAAGCTTTCTTT
TRBV9	.	TRBJ1-2	many	CASSVGQTVNYGYTF	TGTGCCAGCAGCGTAGGGCAGACAGTCAACTATGGCTACACCTTC
TRBV29-1	TRBD2	TRBJ2-1	.	CSVEPTSANEQFF	TGCAGCGTTGAACCGACTAGCGCGAATGAGCAGTTCTTC
TRBV28	.	TRBJ2-1	.	CASSPSGFSSYNEQFF	TGTGCCAGCAGCCCCAGCGGGTTCAGCTCCTACAATGAGCAGTTCTTC
TRBV9	.	TRBJ1-1	many	CASSETINTEAFF	TGTGCCAGCAGCGAGACTATAAACACTGAAGCTTTCTTT
TRBV28	.	TRBJ2-7	many	CASRRSGFDYEQYF	TGTGCCAGCCGAAGATCTGGGTTTGACTACGAGCAGTACTTC
TRBV6-2/TRBV6-3	TRBD2	TRBJ2-1	many	CASSGRTSGPLEQFF	TGTGCCAGCAGTGGCCGGACTAGCGGCCCACTGGAGCAGTTCTTC
TRBV20-1	TRBD2	TRBJ2-3	.	CSARDYLTDTQYF	TGCAGTGCTCGGGACTACCTCACAGATACGCAGTATTTT
TRBV5-1	TRBD2	TRBJ2-1	once	CASDRGSGRAFEQFF	TGCGCCAGCGACCGGGGTAGCGGGAGGGCCTTTGAGCAGTTCTTC
TRBV5-1	.	TRBJ1-2	few	CASSLGGSDYGYTF	TGCGCCAGCAGCTTGGGTGGCAGTGACTATGGCTACACCTTC
TRBV7-6	.	TRBJ1-2	many	CASSLAPEGRGDGYTF	TGTGCCAGCAGCTTAGCGCCGGAGGGGAGAGGAGATGGCTACACCTTC
TRBV28	TRBD1	TRBJ1-3	.	CATYRGSSGNTIYF	TGTGCCACCTACAGGGGAAGCTCTGGAAACACCATATATTTT
TRBV4-2	TRBD2	TRBJ2-1	many	CASSQEGSGTSGYNEQFF	TGTGCCAGCAGCCAAGAGGGATCCGGGACTAGCGGCTACAATGAGCAGTTCTTC
TRBV6-1	.	TRBJ1-6	few	CAGGGQGYSPLHF	TGTGCCGGGGGTGGGCAGGGGTATTCACCCCTCCACTTT
TRBV10-2	.	TRBJ2-7	many	CASSELTRGSEQYF	TGCGCCAGCAGTGAGTTAACACGTGGATCCGAGCAGTACTTC
TRBV4-3	.	TRBJ2-7	.	CASSSQSGVPYEQYF	TGCGCCAGCAGCTCGCAATCCGGGGTACCCTACGAGCAGTACTTC
TRBV10-3	.	TRBJ1-6	many	CAISVGTPISLHF	TGTGCCATCAGTGTAGGGACACCCATATCCCTCCACTTT
TRBV20-1	.	TRBJ1-6	.	CSARVAGQKNSPLHF	TGCAGTGCTAGAGTGGCGGGACAAAAGAATTCACCCCTCCACTTT
TRBV7-2	.	TRBJ1-1	many	CASSLDGAGDTEAFF	TGTGCCAGCAGCTTAGACGGGGCAGGGGACACTGAAGCTTTCTTT
TRBV7-8	.	TRBJ2-7	.	CASSQQTGIYEQYF	TGTGCCAGCAGCCAACAAACAGGGATCTACGAGCAGTACTTC
TRBV5-1	TRBD1	TRBJ2-5	.	CASSLGTGGLETQYF	TGCGCCAGCAGCTTGGGGACAGGGGGATTGGAGACCCAGTACTTC
TRBV5-1	.	TRBJ2-5	.	CASSLYQGETQYF	TGCGCCAGCAGCTTGTACCAGGGAGAGACCCAGTACTTC
TRBV14	.	TRBJ2-7	many	CASSQVTPGEQYF	TGTGCCAGCAGCCAAGTGACTCCTGGGGAGCAGTACTTC
TRBV20-1	TRBD1	TRBJ2-1	.	CSAPTGTVDEQFF	TGCAGTGCCCCGACAGGGACAGTCGATGAGCAGTTCTTC
TRBV14	TRBD1	TRBJ1-4	many	CASSHGQGSWLDNEKLFF	TGTGCCAGCAGCCATGGACAGGGGAGTTGGTTGGATAATGAAAAACTGTTTTTT
TRBV11-1	.	TRBJ2-1	.	CASSLGTLNEQFF	TGTGCCAGCAGCTTAGGGACCCTCAATGAGCAGTTCTTC